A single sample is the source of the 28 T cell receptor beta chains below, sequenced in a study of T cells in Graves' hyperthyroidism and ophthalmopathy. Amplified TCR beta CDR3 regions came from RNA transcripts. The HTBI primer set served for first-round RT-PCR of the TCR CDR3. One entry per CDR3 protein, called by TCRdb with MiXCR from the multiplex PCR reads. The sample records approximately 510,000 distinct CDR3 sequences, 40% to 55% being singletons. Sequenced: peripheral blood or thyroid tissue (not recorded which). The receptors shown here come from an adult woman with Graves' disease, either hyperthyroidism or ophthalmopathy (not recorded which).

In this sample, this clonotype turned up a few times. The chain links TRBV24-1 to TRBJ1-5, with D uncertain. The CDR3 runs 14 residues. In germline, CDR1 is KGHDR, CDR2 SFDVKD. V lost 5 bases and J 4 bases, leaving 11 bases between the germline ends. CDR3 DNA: TGTGCCACCAGTGCCTCCTCCCCAAATCAGCCCCAGCATTTT. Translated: CATSASSPNQPQHF.

CDR3 sequence reads: CASSVSVKDSEQYF. CDR3 coding DNA: TGTGCCAGCAGCGTTAGCGTTAAGGATAGCGAGCAGTACTTC. The V gene is TRBV7-9, the J gene TRBJ2-7; tentatively, D is TRBD2 (5 bases). Trimming took 5 bases from V and 6 from J, leaving 17 bases between them. CDR1 and CDR2 from the germline V gene are SEHNR and FQNEAQ (reference sequence). The CDR3 contains 14 residues. The variable domain in full, completed from reference TRBV7-9 and TRBJ2-7, reads DTGVSQNPRHKITKRGQNVTFRCDPISEHNRLYWYRQTLGQGPEFLTYFQNEAQLEKSRLLSDRFSAERPKGSFSTLEIQRTEQGDSAMYLCASSVSVKDSEQYFGPGTRLTVT.

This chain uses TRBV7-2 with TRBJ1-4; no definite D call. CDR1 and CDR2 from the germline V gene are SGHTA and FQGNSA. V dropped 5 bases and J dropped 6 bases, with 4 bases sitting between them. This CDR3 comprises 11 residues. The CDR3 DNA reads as TGTGCCAGCAGCACCGATGAAAAACTGTTTTTT. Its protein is CASSTDEKLFF.

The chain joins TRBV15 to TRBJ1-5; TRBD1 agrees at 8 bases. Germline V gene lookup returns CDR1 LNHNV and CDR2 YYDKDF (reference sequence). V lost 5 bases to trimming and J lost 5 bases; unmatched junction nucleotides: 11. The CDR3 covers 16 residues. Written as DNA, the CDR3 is TGTGCCACCAGCGGGGAAGACAGGGGTTTTCATCAGCCCCAGCATTTT. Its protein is CATSGEDRGFHQPQHF. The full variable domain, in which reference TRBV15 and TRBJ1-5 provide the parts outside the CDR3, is DAMVIQNPRYQVTQFGKPVTLSCSQTLNHNVMYWYQQKSSQAPKLLFHYYDKDFNNEADTPDNFQSRRPNTSFCFLDIRSPGLGDTAMYLCATSGEDRGFHQPQHFGDGTRLSIL.

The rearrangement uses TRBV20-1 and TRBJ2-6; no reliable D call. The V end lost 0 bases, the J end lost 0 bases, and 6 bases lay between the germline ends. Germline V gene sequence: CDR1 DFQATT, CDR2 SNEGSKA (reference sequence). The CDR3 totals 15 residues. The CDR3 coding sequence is TGCAGTGCTAGAGATAGGTTCTCTGGGGCCAACGTCCTGACTTTC. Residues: CSARDRFSGANVLTF.

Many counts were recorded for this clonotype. The DNA of the CDR3 is TGTGCCAGCAGCGCTGGACTAGCGGGAGGCTCAGATACGCAGTATTTT. Amino acid sequence: CASSAGLAGGSDTQYF. The genes are TRBV9 and TRBJ2-3; 14 positions agree with TRBD2. Trimming at V came to 3 bases and at J to 4 bases, leaving 4 bases not matched to a gene. The CDR3 spans 16 residues. Germline assignment: CDR1 SGDLS and CDR2 YYNGEE. The full variable domain, rest sourced from reference TRBV9 and TRBJ2-3, is DSGVTQTPKHLITATGQRVTLRCSPRSGDLSVYWYQQSLDQGLQFLIQYYNGEERAKGNILERFSAQQFPDLHSELNLSSLELGDSALYFCASSAGLAGGSDTQYFGPGTRLTVL.

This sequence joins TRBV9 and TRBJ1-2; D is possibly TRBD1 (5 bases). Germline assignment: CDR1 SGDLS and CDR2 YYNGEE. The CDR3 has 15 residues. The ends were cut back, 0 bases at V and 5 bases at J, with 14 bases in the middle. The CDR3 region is CASSVGGSNRYGYTF. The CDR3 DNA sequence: TGTGCCAGCAGCGTAGGGGGGAGTAATCGTTATGGCTACACCTTC.

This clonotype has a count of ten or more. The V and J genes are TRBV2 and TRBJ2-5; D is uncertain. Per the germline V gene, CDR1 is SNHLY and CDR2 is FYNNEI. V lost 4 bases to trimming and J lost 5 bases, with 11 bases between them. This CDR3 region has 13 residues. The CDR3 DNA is TGTGCCAGCAGTGTGGAAATCTCGGAGACCCAGTACTTC. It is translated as CASSVEISETQYF.

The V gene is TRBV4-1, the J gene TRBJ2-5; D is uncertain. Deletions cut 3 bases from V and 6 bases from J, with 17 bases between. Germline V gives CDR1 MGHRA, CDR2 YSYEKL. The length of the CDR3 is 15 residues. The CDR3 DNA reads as TGCGCCAGCAGCCACCCGAAGGACCCTGGGAAGACCCAGTACTTC. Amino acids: CASSHPKDPGKTQYF.

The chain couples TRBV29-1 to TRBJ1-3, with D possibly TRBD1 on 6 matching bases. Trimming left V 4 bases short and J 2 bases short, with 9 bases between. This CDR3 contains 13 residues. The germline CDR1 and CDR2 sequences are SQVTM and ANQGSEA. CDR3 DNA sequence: TGCAGCGTTGCCGGGACAACTGGAAACACCATATATTTT. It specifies CSVAGTTGNTIYF.

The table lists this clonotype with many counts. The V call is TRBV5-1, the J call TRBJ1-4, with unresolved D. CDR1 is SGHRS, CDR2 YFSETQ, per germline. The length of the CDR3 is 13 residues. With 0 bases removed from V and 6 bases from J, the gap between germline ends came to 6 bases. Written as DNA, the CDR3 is TGCGCCAGCAGCTTGGACGGGGATGAAAAACTGTTTTTT. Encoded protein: CASSLDGDEKLFF.

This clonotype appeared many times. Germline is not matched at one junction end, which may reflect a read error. The CDR3 here is CSDRQMTGEQYF. CDR3 nucleotide sequence: TGCAGTGATAGACAGATGACTGGCGAGCAGTACTTC. The chain combines TRBV20-1 with TRBJ2-7; TRBD1 is a possible D gene (5 bases). Looked up from germline, CDR1 is DFQATT and CDR2 is SNEGSKA (reference sequence). There are 12 residues in the CDR3.

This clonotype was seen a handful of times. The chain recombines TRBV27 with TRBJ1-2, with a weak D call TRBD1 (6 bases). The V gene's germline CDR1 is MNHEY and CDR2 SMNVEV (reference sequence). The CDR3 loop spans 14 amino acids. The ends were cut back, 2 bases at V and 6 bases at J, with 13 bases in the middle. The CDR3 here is CASSLGGLRDGYTF. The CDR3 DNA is TGTGCCAGCAGTTTAGGGGGCCTCAGGGATGGCTACACCTTC.

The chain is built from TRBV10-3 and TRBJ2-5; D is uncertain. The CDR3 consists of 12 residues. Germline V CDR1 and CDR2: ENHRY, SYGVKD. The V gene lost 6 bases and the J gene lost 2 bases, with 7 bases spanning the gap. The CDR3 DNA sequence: TGTGCCATCAGGTCCGGGCAAGAGACCCAGTACTTC. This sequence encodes CAIRSGQETQYF.

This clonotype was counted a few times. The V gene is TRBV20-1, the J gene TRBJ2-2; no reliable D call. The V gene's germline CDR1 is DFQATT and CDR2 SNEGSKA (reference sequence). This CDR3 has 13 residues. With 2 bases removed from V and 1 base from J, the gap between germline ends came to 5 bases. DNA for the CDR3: TGCAGTGCTAGATTGCAGAACACCGGGGAGCTGTTTTTT. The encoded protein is CSARLQNTGELFF.

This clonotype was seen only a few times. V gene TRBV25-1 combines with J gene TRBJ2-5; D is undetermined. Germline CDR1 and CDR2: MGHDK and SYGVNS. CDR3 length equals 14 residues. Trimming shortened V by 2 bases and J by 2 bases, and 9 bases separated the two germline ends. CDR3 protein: CASSEPLAQETQYF. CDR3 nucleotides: TGTGCCAGCAGTGAACCCCTGGCGCAAGAGACCCAGTACTTC.

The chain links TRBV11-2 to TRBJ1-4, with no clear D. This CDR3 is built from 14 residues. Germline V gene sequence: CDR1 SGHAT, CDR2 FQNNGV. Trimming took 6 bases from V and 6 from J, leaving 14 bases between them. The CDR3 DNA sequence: TGTGCCAGCAGAGCTCTGGGAATGGATGAAAAACTGTTTTTT. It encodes CASRALGMDEKLFF.

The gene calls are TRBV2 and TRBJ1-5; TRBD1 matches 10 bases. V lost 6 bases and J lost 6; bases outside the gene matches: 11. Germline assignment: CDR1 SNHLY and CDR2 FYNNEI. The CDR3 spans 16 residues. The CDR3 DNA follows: TGTGCCAGCAGCAGTGCTCCAGACAGGGGGCGTCAGCCCCAGCATTTT. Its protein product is CASSSAPDRGRQPQHF.

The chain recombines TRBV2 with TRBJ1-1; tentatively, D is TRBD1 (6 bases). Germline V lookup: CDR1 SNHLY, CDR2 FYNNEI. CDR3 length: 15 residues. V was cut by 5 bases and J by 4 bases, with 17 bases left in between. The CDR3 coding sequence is TGTGCCAGCAGTCACCCCGGGGGGCTGAGCACTGAAGCTTTCTTT. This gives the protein CASSHPGGLSTEAFF. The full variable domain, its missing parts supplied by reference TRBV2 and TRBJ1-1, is EPEVTQTPSHQVTQMGQEVILRCVPISNHLYFYWYRQILGQKVEFLVSFYNNEISEKSEIFDDQFSVERPDGSNFTLKIRSTKLEDSAMYFCASSHPGGLSTEAFFGQGTRLTVV.

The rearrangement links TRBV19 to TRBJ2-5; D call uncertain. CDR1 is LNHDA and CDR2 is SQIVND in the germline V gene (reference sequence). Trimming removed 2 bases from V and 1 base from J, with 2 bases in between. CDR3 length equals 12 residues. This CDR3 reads CASSISQETQYF. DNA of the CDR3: TGTGCCAGTAGTATAAGCCAAGAGACCCAGTACTTC.

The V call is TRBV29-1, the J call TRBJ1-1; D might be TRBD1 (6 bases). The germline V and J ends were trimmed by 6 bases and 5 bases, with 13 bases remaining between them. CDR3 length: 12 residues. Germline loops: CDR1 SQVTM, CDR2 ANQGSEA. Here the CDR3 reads CSVARRGTEAFF. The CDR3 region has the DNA TGCAGCGTCGCACGCAGGGGTACTGAAGCTTTCTTT. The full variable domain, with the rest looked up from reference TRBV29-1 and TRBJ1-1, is SAVISQKPSRDICQRGTSLTIQCQVDSQVTMMFWYRQQPGQSLTLIATANQGSEATYESGFVIDKFPISRPNLTFSTLTVSNMSPEDSSIYLCSVARRGTEAFFGQGTRLTVV.

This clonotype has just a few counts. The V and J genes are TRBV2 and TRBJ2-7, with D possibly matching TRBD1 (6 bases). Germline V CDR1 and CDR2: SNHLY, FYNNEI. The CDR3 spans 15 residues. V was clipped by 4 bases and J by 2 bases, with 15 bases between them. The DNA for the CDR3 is TGTGCCAGCAGTGCCCCGGGACAAACCACCTACGAGCAGTACTTC. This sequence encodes CASSAPGQTTYEQYF.

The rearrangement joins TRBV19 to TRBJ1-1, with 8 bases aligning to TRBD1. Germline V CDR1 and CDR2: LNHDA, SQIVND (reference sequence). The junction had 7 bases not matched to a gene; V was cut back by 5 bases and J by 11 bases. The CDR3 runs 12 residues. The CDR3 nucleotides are TGTGCCAGTAGTCCGGGGACAGGTCGGGCTTTCTTT. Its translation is CASSPGTGRAFF.

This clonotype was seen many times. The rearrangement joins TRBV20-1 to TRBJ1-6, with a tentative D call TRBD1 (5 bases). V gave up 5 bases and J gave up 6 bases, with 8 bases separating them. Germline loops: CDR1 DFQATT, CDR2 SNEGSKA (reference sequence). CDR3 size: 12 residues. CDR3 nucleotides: TGCAGTGCTCCCGGGACTAATTCACCCCTCCACTTT. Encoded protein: CSAPGTNSPLHF.

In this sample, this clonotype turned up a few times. The DNA for the CDR3 is TGTGCCAGCAGCCAAGGGGGGATAATAAACACCGGGGAGCTGTTTTTT. Its translation is CASSQGGIINTGELFF. The chain employs TRBV6-5 and TRBJ2-2; either TRBD1 or TRBD2 may fit D (6 bases each). Trimming took off 6 bases at V and 2 bases at J, with 16 bases between the two ends. The CDR3 loop spans 16 amino acids. The germline V gene has CDR1 MNHEY and CDR2 SVGAGI.

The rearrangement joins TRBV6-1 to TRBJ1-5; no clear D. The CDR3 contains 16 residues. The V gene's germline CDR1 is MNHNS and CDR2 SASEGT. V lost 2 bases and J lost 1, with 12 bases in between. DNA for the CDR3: TGTGCCAGCAGTGAAACCCCCTTCCCCAGCAATCAGCCCCAGCATTTT. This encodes CASSETPFPSNQPQHF.

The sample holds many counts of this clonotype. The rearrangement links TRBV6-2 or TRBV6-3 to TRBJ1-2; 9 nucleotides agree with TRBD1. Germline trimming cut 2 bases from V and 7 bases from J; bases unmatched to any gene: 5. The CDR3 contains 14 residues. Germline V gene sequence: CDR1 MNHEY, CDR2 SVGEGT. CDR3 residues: CASSYRDRVIGYTF. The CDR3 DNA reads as TGTGCCAGCAGTTACCGGGACAGGGTGATTGGCTACACCTTC.

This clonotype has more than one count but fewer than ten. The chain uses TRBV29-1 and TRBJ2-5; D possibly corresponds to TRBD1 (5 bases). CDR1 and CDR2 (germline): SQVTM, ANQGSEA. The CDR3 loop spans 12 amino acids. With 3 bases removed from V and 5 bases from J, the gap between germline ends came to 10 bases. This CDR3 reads CSVDRAEETQYF. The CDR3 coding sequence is TGCAGCGTTGACAGGGCGGAGGAGACCCAGTACTTC.